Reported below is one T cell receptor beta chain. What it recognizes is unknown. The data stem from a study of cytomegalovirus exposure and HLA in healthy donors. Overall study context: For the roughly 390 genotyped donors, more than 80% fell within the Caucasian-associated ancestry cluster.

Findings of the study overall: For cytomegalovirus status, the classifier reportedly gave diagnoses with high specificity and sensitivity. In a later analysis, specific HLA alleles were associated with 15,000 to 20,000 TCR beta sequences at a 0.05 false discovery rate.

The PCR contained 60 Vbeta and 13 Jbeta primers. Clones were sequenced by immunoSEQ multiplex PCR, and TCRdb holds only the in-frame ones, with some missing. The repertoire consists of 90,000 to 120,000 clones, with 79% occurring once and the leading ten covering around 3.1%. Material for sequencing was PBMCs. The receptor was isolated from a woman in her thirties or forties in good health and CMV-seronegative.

This chain's CDR3 is CASSPSSTRNTIYF. The CDR3 nucleotides read TGCGCCAGCAGCCCGTCGTCTACCCGAAACACCATATATTTT. V gene TRBV4-3 combines with J gene TRBJ1-3; no clear D gene. This CDR3 has 14 residues. The germline CDR1 and CDR2 sequences are LGHNA and YSLEER. V lost 4 bases to trimming and J lost 5 bases, with 12 bases between them.